The source of this T cell receptor (beta chain) is a study of blood T cell repertoires in COVID-19. Study-wide context: Samples came from the United States, Italy and Spain, spanning acute and convalescent COVID-19. Sources were T cells, B-cell-depleted T cells, or PBMCs; the material itself was cDNA or gDNA.

As originally analysed: Nucleated cell counts were estimated from reference gene primer amplification. Profiled with immunoSEQ multiplex PCR; TCRdb holds only in-frame clones, not every one. V, J and clone size reflect that table, while D and trimming were determined from the DNA. The sample yields approximately 100,000 clones, 69% seen once. CDR3 length equals 12 residues. The V end lost 5 bases, the J end lost 10 bases, and 13 bases lay between the germline ends. This sequence was found in a man older than 75 with acute or convalescent COVID-19. This chain links TRBV12-3 or TRBV12-4 with TRBJ2-3; D is unresolved. The source material was peripheral blood. The CDR3 DNA reads TGTGCCAGCAGTCTCGCTAGGAATGCGCAGTATTTT. Encoded protein: CASSLARNAQYF.